The 12 T cell receptor beta chains below come from one sample, sequenced in a study of long-term antiretroviral therapy in people with HIV. This was the immunoSEQ v3.0 assay at survey level. The repertoire was sequenced with immunoSEQ multiplex PCR; TCRdb's copy has only in-frame clones and lacks some. The sample lists approximately 32,000 clones; 82% were seen once. The sequencing here drew on unsorted PBMCs, taken 0.3 years after starting antiretroviral therapy. All receptors come from a young man with HIV.

A few counts support this clone. V and J are TRBV10-1 and TRBJ1-3; D is perhaps TRBD1 (5 bases). Germline values: CDR1 WNHNN, CDR2 SYGVQD (reference sequence). The CDR3 totals 14 residues. Trimming took off 2 bases at V and 0 bases at J, with 5 bases between the two ends. The CDR3 DNA reads as TGCGCCAGCAGTGAGACAGGCTCTGGAAACACCATATATTTT. This sequence encodes CASSETGSGNTIYF.

The chain joins TRBV28 to TRBJ1-5; D is unclear. In germline, CDR1 is MDHEN, CDR2 SYDVKM. Trimming cost V 7 bases and J 2 bases, with 12 bases left between them. CDR3 size: 14 residues. The CDR3 is CASIVAWGNQPQHF. CDR3 DNA: TGTGCCAGCATAGTGGCGTGGGGCAATCAGCCCCAGCATTTT.

The chain employs TRBV5-5 and TRBJ1-2; D unresolved. This CDR3 has 13 amino acids. CDR1 and CDR2 from the germline V gene are SGHKS and YYEKEE (reference sequence). The V end lost 5 bases, the J end lost 4 bases, and 12 bases lay between the germline ends. The CDR3 DNA sequence: TGTGCCAGCAGGGCTCTAGTCGGCTATGGCTACACCTTC. This sequence encodes CASRALVGYGYTF.

The chain recombines TRBV10-3 with TRBJ1-3; perhaps TRBD1 as D (5 bases). CDR1 is ENHRY, CDR2 SYGVKD, per germline. The CDR3 contains 15 residues. Trimming removed 6 bases at V and 3 bases at J, with 15 bases between. CDR3 nucleotide sequence: TGTGCCATCAGCTTTGGGGACGGACGTGGAAACACCATATATTTT. Translating gives CAISFGDGRGNTIYF.

V usage is TRBV5-1 and J usage is TRBJ2-7; D gene uncertain. Germline V gene lookup returns CDR1 SGHRS and CDR2 YFSETQ. The germline V and J ends were trimmed by 0 bases and 2 bases, with 9 bases remaining between them. CDR3 length: 14 residues. CDR3 region: CASSLDGEPYEQYF. DNA for the CDR3: TGCGCCAGCAGCTTGGACGGAGAACCCTACGAGCAGTACTTC.

This clone showed up just once. The chain couples TRBV18 to TRBJ2-2; tentatively, D is TRBD1 or TRBD2 (6 bases each). Germline V gene sequence: CDR1 KGHSH, CDR2 LQKENI. The CDR3 is 15 amino acids. Trimming pared 2 bases from V and 3 bases from J, leaving 10 bases between. The DNA for the CDR3 is TGTGCCAGCTCACCAAGGGGGGCGGACACCGGGGAGCTGTTTTTT. This codes for CASSPRGADTGELFF.

As to this clone: One end of the junction is discordant with germline, which a read error may explain. The chain has TRBV7-2 and TRBJ1-1, with unresolved D. The CDR3 covers 13 residues. Germline CDR1 SGHTA, CDR2 FQGNSA. Written as DNA, the CDR3 is TGTGCCAGCAGCTTTTTTGAGGCGCCTGAGGCTTTCTTT. Residues: CASSFFEAPEAFF.

The chain combines TRBV28 with TRBJ2-7, with a possible D match to TRBD2 (6 bases). The ends were cut back, 3 bases at V and 0 bases at J, with 12 bases in the middle. Germline values: CDR1 MDHEN, CDR2 SYDVKM. This CDR3 is built from 15 residues. CDR3 DNA sequence: TGTGCCAGCAGTTTGACTGTAGCGGCCTCCTACGAGCAGTACTTC. This gives the protein CASSLTVAASYEQYF. Drawing the rest from reference TRBV28 and TRBJ2-7, the complete variable domain is DVKVTQSSRYLVKRTGEKVFLECVQDMDHENMFWYRQDPGLGLRLIYFSYDVKMKEKGDIPEGYSVSREKKERFSLILESASTNQTSMYLCASSLTVAASYEQYFGPGTRLTVT.

The rearrangement uses TRBV4-2 and TRBJ2-7; TRBD2 matches at 13 bases. Germline trimming cut 3 bases from V and 1 base from J; bases unmatched to any gene: 9. Germline loops: CDR1 LGHNA, CDR2 YNFKEQ. There are 18 residues in the CDR3. The CDR3 coding sequence is TGTGCCAGCAGCCAGGTAGGACTAGCGGGAGTGGTGTCCTACGAGCAGTACTTC. This translates into CASSQVGLAGVVSYEQYF.

The CDR3 DNA sequence: TGTGCCACCAGCACAGGGGAATATGGCTACACCTTC. This gives the protein CATSTGEYGYTF. The V call is TRBV15, the J call TRBJ1-2, with D possibly being TRBD1 (6 bases). The V and J ends lost 4 bases and 5 bases respectively, with 8 bases between them. The germline CDR1 and CDR2 sequences are LNHNV and YYDKDF (reference sequence). The length of the CDR3 is 12 residues.

This clone has only a few counts. The V call is TRBV7-2, the J call TRBJ2-7; tentative D call: TRBD2 (5 bases). CDR3 length: 15 residues. V lost 2 bases, J lost 3 bases, and 14 bases lay in between. Looked up from germline, CDR1 is SGHTA and CDR2 is FQGNSA. Here the CDR3 reads CASSLNGGTVYEQYF. CDR3 nucleotide sequence: TGTGCCAGCAGCTTAAATGGAGGAACCGTCTACGAGCAGTACTTC.

The V call is TRBV7-2, the J call TRBJ1-6; TRBD1 is a possible D gene (6 bases). Germline V gene sequence: CDR1 SGHTA, CDR2 FQGNSA. The CDR3 spans 14 residues. V lost 3 bases, J lost 12 bases, and 15 bases lay in between. CDR3 protein: CASSLGTGPGPLHF. CDR3 DNA: TGTGCCAGCAGCTTGGGAACAGGGCCAGGACCCCTCCACTTT. Together with reference TRBV7-2 and TRBJ1-6, the CDR3 gives the full variable domain: GAGVSQSPSNKVTEKGKDVELRCDPISGHTALYWYRQSLGQGLEFLIYFQGNSAPDKSGLPSDRFSAERTGGSVSTLTIQRTQQEDSAVYLCASSLGTGPGPLHFGNGTRLTVT.